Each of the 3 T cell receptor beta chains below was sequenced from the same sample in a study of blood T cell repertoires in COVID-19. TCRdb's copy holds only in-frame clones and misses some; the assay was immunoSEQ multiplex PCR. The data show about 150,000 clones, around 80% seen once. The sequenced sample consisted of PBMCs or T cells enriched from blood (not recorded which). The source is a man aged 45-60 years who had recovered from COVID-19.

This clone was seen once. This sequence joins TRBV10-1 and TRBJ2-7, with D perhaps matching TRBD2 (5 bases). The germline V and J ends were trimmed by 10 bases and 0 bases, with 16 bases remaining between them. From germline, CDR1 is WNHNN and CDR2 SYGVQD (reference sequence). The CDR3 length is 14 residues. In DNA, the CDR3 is TGCGCCACCGCCATAGCGCAGGTCTCCTACGAGCAGTACTTC. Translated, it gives CATAIAQVSYEQYF.

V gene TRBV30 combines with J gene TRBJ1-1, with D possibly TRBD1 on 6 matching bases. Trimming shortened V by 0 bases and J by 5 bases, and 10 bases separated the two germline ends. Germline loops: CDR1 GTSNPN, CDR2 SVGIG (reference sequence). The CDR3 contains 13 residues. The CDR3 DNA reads TGTGCCTGGAGTGTACAGGGTGTTACTGAAGCTTTCTTT. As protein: CAWSVQGVTEAFF.

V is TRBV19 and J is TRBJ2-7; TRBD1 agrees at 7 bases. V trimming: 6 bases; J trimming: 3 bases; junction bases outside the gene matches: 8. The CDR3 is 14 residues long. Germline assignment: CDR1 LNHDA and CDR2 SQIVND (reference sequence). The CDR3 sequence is CASRKQGNLYEQYF. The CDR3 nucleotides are TGTGCCAGTAGGAAACAGGGGAACCTCTACGAGCAGTACTTC. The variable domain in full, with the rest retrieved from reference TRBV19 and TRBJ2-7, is DGGITQSPKYLFRKEGQNVTLSCEQNLNHDAMYWYRQDPGQGLRLIYYSQIVNDFQKGDIAEGYSVSREKKESFPLTVTSAQKNPTAFYLCASRKQGNLYEQYFGPGTRLTVT.